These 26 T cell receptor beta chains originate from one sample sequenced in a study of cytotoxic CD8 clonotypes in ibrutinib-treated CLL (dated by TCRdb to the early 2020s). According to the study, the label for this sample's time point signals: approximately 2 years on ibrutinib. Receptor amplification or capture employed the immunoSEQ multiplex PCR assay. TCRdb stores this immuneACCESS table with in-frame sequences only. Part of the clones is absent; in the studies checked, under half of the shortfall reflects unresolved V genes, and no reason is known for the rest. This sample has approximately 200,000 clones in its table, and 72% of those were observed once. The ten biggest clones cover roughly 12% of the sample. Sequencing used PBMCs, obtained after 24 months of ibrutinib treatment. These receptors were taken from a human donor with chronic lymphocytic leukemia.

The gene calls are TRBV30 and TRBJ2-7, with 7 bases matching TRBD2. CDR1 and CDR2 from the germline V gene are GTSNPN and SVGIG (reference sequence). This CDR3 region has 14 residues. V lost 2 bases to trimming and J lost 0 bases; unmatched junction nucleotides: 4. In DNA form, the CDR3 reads TGTGCCTGGAGTTCGGAGCGGGACTCCTACGAGCAGTACTTC. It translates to CAWSSERDSYEQYF.

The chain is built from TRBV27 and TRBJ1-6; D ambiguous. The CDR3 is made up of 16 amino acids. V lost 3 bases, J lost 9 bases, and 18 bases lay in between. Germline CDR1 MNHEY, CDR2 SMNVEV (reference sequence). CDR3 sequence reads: CASSLDRGLGGSPLHF. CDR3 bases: TGTGCCAGCAGTTTGGATAGAGGGCTTGGCGGTTCACCCCTCCACTTT.

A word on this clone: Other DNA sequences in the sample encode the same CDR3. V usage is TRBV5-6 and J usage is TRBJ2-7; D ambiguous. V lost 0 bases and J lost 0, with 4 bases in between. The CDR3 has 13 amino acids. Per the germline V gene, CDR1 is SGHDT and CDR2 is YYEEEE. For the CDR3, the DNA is TGTGCCAGCAGCTTGGTAGGCTCCTACGAGCAGTACTTC. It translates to CASSLVGSYEQYF. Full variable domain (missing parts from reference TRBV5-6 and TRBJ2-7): DAGVTQSPTHLIKTRGQQVTLRCSPKSGHDTVSWYQQALGQGPQFIFQYYEEEERQRGNFPDRFSGHQFPNYSSELNVNALLLGDSALYLCASSLVGSYEQYFGPGTRLTVT.

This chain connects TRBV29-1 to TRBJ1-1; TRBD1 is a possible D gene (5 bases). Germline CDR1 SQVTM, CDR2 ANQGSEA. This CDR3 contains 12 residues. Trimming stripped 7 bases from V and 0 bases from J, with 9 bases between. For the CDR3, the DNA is TGCAGCGGGGTGGGGGTGAACACTGAAGCTTTCTTT. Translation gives CSGVGVNTEAFF.

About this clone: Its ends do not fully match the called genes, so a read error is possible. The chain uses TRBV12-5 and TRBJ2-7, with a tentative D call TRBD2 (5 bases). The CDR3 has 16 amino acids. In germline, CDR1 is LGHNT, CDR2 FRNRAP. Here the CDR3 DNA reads TGTGCTAGTGGTTTGGTACCGGTACGGACTCCCACCTGGATTGACTTC. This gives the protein CASGLVPVRTPTWIDF.

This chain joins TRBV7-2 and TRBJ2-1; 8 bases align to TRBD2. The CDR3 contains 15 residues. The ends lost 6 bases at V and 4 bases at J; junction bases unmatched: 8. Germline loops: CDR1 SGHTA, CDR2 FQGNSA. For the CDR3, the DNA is TGTGCCAGCAGGTCCAGCGGGAGTGGTTACAATGAGCAGTTCTTC. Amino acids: CASRSSGSGYNEQFF. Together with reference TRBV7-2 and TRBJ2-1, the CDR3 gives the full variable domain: GAGVSQSPSNKVTEKGKDVELRCDPISGHTALYWYRQSLGQGLEFLIYFQGNSAPDKSGLPSDRFSAERTGGSVSTLTIQRTQQEDSAVYLCASRSSGSGYNEQFFGPGTRLTVL.

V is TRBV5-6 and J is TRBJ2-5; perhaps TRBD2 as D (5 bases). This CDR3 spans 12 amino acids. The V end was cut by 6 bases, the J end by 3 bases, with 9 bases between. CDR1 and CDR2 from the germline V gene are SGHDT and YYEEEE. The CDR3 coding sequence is TGTGCCAGCACCGGGGTTGAAGAGACCCAGTACTTC. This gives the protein CASTGVEETQYF.

The CDR3 region is CASSLASGTDTQYF. CDR3 nucleotide sequence: TGTGCCAGCAGTTTGGCTAGCGGCACAGATACGCAGTATTTT. This chain joins TRBV27 and TRBJ2-3; possible D gene TRBD2, 6 bases. CDR1 and CDR2 from the germline V gene are MNHEY and SMNVEV (reference sequence). The V and J ends lost 3 bases and 1 base respectively, with 8 bases between them. CDR3 length: 14 amino acids.

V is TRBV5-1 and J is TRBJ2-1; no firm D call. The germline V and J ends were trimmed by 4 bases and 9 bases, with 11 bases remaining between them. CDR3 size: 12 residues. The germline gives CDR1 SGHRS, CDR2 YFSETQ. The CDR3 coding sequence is TGCGCCAGCAGCCGAACGGCCCCTGAGCAGTTCTTC. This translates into CASSRTAPEQFF.

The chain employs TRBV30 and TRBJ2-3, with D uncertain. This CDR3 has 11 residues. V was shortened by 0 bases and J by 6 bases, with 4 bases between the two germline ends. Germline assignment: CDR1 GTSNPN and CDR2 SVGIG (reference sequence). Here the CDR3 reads CAWSVLDTQYF. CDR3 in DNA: TGTGCCTGGAGTGTACTGGATACGCAGTATTTT.

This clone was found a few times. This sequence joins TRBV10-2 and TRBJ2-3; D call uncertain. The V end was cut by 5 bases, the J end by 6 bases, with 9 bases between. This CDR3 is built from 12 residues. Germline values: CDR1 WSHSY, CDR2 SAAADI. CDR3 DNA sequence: TGCGCCAGCAGTACAGCAATGGATACGCAGTATTTT. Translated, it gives CASSTAMDTQYF.

As DNA, the CDR3 is TGTGCCAGCAGCTTAGTAACAGGGGTTGGGGAGCAGTTCTTC. Translated: CASSLVTGVGEQFF. The V and J genes are TRBV7-9 and TRBJ2-1; 7 positions match TRBD1. There are 14 residues in the CDR3. V was pared by 1 base and J by 10 bases, with 7 bases of the junction left unmatched. The germline V gene has CDR1 SEHNR and CDR2 FQNEAQ (reference sequence).

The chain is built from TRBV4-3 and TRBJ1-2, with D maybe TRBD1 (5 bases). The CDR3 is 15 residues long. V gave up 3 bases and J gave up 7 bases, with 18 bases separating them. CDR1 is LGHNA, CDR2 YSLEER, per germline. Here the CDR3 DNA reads TGCGCCAGCAGCCAGTCATGGGCCCTCGACAGTGGCTACACCTTC. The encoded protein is CASSQSWALDSGYTF.

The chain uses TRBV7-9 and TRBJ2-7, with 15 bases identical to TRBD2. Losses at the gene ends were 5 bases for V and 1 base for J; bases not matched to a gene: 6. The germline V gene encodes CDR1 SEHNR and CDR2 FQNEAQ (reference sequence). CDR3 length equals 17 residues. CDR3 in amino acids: CASSRGLAGGPSYEQYF. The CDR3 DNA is TGTGCCAGCAGCCGAGGACTAGCGGGAGGGCCATCCTACGAGCAGTACTTC.

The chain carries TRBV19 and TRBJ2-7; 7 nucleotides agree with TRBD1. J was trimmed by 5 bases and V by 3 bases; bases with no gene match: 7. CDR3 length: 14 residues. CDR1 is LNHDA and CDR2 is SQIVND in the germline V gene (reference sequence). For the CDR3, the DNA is TGTGCCAGTAGTATGGCAGGGGGATGGGACGAGCAGTACTTC. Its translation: CASSMAGGWDEQYF.

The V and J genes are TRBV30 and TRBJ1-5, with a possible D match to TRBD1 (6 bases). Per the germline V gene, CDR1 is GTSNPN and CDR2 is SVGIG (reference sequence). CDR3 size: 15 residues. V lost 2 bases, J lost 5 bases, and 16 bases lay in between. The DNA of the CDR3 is TGTGCCTGGAGTAGGTTTGGGGGCTGGGATCAGCCCCAGCATTTT. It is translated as CAWSRFGGWDQPQHF. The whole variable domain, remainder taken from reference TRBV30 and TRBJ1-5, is SQTIHQWPATLVQPVGSPLSLECTVEGTSNPNLYWYRQAAGRGLQLLFYSVGIGQISSEVPQNLSASRPQDRQFILSSKKLLLSDSGFYLCAWSRFGGWDQPQHFGDGTRLSIL.

As DNA, the CDR3 is TGTGCCAGCAGCCCGGGGAACAGGGGCACAGATACGCAGTATTTT. Translating gives CASSPGNRGTDTQYF. The chain joins TRBV7-3 to TRBJ2-3, with a possible D match to TRBD1 (6 bases). The CDR3 has 15 residues. In germline, CDR1 is SGHTA, CDR2 FQGTGA. V lost 5 bases, J lost 1 base, and 13 bases lay in between.

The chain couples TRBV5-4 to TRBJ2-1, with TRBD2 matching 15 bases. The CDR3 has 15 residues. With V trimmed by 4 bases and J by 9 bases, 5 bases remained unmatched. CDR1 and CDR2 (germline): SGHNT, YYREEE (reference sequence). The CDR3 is CASSVGTSGRPEQFF. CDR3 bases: TGTGCCAGCAGCGTAGGGACTAGCGGGAGGCCTGAGCAGTTCTTC.

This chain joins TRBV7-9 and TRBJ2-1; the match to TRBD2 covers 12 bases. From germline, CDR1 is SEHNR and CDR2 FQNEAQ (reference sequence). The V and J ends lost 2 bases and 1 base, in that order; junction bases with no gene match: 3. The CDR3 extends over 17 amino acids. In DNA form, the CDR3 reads TGTGCCAGCAGCTTACCGGGACTAGCGGGTTCCTACAATGAGCAGTTCTTC. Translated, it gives CASSLPGLAGSYNEQFF.

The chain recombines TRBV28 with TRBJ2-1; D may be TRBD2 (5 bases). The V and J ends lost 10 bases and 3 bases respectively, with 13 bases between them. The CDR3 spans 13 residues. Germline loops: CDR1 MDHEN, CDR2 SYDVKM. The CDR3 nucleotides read TGTGCCATCCGCGACGGGAACTACAATGAGCAGTTCTTC. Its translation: CAIRDGNYNEQFF.

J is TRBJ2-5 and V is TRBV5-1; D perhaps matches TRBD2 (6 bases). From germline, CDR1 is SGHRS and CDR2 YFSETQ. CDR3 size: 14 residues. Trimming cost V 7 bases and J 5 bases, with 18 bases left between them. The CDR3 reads CASLGGPGGETQYF. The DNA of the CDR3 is TGCGCCAGCCTCGGGGGACCAGGCGGGGAGACCCAGTACTTC.

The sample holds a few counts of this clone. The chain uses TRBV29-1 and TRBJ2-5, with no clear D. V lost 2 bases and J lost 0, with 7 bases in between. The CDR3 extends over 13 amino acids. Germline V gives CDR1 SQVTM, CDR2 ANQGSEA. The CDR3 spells CSVERQYQETQYF. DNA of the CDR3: TGCAGCGTTGAAAGACAATACCAAGAGACCCAGTACTTC. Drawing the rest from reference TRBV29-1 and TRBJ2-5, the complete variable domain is SAVISQKPSRDICQRGTSLTIQCQVDSQVTMMFWYRQQPGQSLTLIATANQGSEATYESGFVIDKFPISRPNLTFSTLTVSNMSPEDSSIYLCSVERQYQETQYFGPGTRLLVL.

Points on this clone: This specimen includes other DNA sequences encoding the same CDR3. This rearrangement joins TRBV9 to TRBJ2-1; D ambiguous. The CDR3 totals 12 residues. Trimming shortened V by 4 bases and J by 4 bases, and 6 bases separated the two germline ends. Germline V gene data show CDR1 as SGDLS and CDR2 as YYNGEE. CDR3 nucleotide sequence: TGTGCCAGCAGCCCCCGATACAATGAGCAGTTCTTC. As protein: CASSPRYNEQFF.

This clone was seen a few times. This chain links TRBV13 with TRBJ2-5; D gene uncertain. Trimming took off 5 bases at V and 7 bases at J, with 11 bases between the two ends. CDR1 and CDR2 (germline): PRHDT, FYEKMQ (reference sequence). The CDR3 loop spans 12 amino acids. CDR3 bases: TGTGCCAGCAGCCGACGGGCGATGACCCAGTACTTC. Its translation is CASSRRAMTQYF.

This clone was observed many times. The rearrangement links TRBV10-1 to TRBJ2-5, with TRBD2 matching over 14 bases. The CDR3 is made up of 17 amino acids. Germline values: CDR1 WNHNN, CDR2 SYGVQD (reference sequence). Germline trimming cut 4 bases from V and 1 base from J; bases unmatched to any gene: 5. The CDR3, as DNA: TGCGCCAGCAGTGTGGGGACTAGCGGGAGACGCCAAGAGACCCAGTACTTC. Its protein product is CASSVGTSGRRQETQYF.

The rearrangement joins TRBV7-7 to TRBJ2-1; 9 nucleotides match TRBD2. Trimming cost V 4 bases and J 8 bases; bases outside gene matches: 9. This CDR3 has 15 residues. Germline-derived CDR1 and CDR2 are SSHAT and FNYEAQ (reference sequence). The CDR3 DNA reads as TGTGCCAGCAGCTCGGTAGCGGGAGTTGTTGATGAGCAGTTCTTC. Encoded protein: CASSSVAGVVDEQFF.